This T cell receptor beta chain was sequenced for a study of beta chain features in type 1 diabetes. The study's findings and limits: For type 1 diabetes patients, VDJ junctions showed fewer insertions and more deletions. HLA effects on TCRB rearrangement stayed unresolved here.

Markers CD45RO/CCR7/CD25/CD127/CD95/CD27 served to sort CD4+ naive, central memory, regulatory and stem cell-like memory cells. Comment on this clone: Its target is not known.

The CDR3 is made up of 13 amino acids. The trim removed 2 bases at V and 8 bases at J, leaving 5 bases unmatched. Germline V gene lookup returns CDR1 MRHNA and CDR2 SNTAGT. All of the isolated RNA was reverse transcribed, so expressed TCRB transcripts were sequenced. Read counts averaged around 3.9 million for samples of naive, central memory and regulatory T cells. Repertoires were generated with immunoSEQ multiplex PCR, while TCRdb's copy carries only in-frame clones and drops some. Among about 350,000 clones, roughly a fifth were seen once, and the ten largest hold 0.035% to 0.055%. The sequence was obtained from a woman aged 18-30 years in good health. The chain links TRBV6-4 to TRBJ1-2, with 7 bases fitting TRBD1. Sequenced input: naive CD4+ T cells from blood. The chain's CDR3 is CASSDPTGRGYTF. The CDR3 region has the DNA TGTGCCAGCAGTGACCCGACAGGGAGAGGCTACACCTTC.